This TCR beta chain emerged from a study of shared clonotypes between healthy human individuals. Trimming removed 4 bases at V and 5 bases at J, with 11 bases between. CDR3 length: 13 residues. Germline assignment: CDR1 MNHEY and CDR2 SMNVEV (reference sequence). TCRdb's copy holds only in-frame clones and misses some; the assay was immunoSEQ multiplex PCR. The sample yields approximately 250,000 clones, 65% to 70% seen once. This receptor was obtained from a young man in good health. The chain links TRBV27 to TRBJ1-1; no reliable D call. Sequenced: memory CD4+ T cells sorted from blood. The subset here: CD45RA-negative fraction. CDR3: CASSWGVGTEAFF. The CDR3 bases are TGTGCCAGCAGTTGGGGTGTGGGAACTGAAGCTTTCTTT.